The rows below give T cell receptor beta chains drawn from one sample of a study of control samples from healthy donors and cancer patients. Clones were read by immunoSEQ multiplex PCR, and TCRdb kept only the in-frame ones, dropping some. The sample lists approximately 140,000 clones, 80% to 95% seen once, with 5.8% in the top ten. The sequencing sample was made of blood. Receptors originate from a man aged 18 to 29 in good health. Each CDR3 is given with its conserved first and last residue. A D gene is named only where the DNA matches it firmly. Some rows have no size entry. The others give once, few or many, or a class for an expanded clone.

j_call: TRBJ2-7
v_call: TRBV11-2
d_call: TRBD2
clone_size: once
cdr3_aa: CASSPSKAETWGKLAGRTYEQYF
cdr3_nt: TGTGCCAGCAGTCCAAGTAAGGCCGAAACTTGGGGAAAACTAGCGGGAAGGACCTACGAGCAGTACTTC

j_call: TRBJ2-2
v_call: TRBV10-3
d_call: .
clone_size: few
cdr3_aa: CAISETRGVGTGELFF
cdr3_nt: TGTGCCATCAGTGAGACTCGAGGGGTCGGCACCGGGGAGCTGTTTTTT

j_call: TRBJ1-1
v_call: TRBV11-3
d_call: TRBD1
clone_size: .
cdr3_aa: CASSLTGDTEAFF
cdr3_nt: TGTGCCAGCAGCTTGACAGGGGACACTGAAGCTTTCTTT

j_call: TRBJ2-1
v_call: TRBV5-4
d_call: TRBD2
clone_size: .
cdr3_aa: CASSPIGLAGSNEQFF
cdr3_nt: TGTGCCAGCAGCCCAATAGGACTAGCGGGGTCGAATGAGCAGTTCTTC

j_call: TRBJ2-7
v_call: TRBV27
d_call: TRBD1
clone_size: .
cdr3_aa: CASSSPRGLEQYF
cdr3_nt: TGTGCCAGCAGTTCGCCGAGGGGGCTGGAGCAGTACTTC

j_call: TRBJ1-5
v_call: TRBV2
d_call: TRBD1
clone_size: few
cdr3_aa: CASSEPLGTAYSNQPQHF
cdr3_nt: TGTGCCAGCAGTGAACCATTAGGGACAGCCTATAGCAATCAGCCCCAGCATTTT

j_call: TRBJ2-1
v_call: TRBV6-5
d_call: TRBD2
clone_size: .
cdr3_aa: CASSPPGTSNEQFF
cdr3_nt: TGTGCCAGCAGTCCACCCGGGACTAGCAATGAGCAGTTCTTC

j_call: TRBJ2-7
v_call: TRBV27
d_call: .
clone_size: .
cdr3_aa: CASSMTPTSEQYF
cdr3_nt: TGTGCCAGCAGTATGACACCGACCAGCGAGCAGTACTTC

j_call: TRBJ1-2
v_call: TRBV7-9
d_call: .
clone_size: once
cdr3_aa: CASSFFGGDGGYTF
cdr3_nt: TGTGCCAGCAGCTTTTTTGGGGGAGACGGTGGCTACACCTTC

j_call: TRBJ2-5
v_call: TRBV28
d_call: .
clone_size: .
cdr3_aa: CASTSFGETQYF
cdr3_nt: TGTGCCAGCACTTCCTTTGGAGAGACCCAGTACTTC

j_call: TRBJ1-5
v_call: TRBV5-1
d_call: TRBD1
clone_size: .
cdr3_aa: CASSLGTAAGNPQHF
cdr3_nt: TGCGCCAGCAGCCTCGGGACAGCCGCAGGAAATCCCCAGCATTTT

j_call: TRBJ1-2
v_call: TRBV9
d_call: TRBD1
clone_size: .
cdr3_aa: CASSVDRGGGYTF
cdr3_nt: TGTGCCAGCAGCGTAGACAGGGGTGGTGGCTACACCTTC

j_call: TRBJ1-5
v_call: TRBV28
d_call: .
clone_size: .
cdr3_aa: CASSLLGDQPQHF
cdr3_nt: TGTGCCAGCAGTTTATTGGGGGATCAGCCCCAGCATTTT

j_call: TRBJ1-5
v_call: TRBV18
d_call: .
clone_size: .
cdr3_aa: CASSRSRSGENSNQPQHF
cdr3_nt: TGTGCCAGCTCACGGAGTCGGTCAGGTGAAAATAGCAATCAGCCCCAGCATTTT

j_call: TRBJ2-7
v_call: TRBV7-9
d_call: .
clone_size: .
cdr3_aa: CASSLGVSLYEQYF
cdr3_nt: TGTGCCAGCAGCTTAGGAGTCAGCCTCTACGAGCAGTACTTC

j_call: TRBJ2-1
v_call: TRBV3-1/TRBV3-2
d_call: TRBD2
clone_size: .
cdr3_aa: CASSPDLAGLYNEQFF
cdr3_nt: TGTGCCAGCAGCCCCGACTTAGCGGGCCTATACAATGAGCAGTTCTTC

j_call: TRBJ2-1
v_call: TRBV9
d_call: .
clone_size: .
cdr3_aa: CASSAADTAYNEQFF
cdr3_nt: TGTGCCAGCAGCGCAGCCGACACAGCCTACAATGAGCAGTTCTTC

j_call: TRBJ1-5
v_call: TRBV19
d_call: .
clone_size: .
cdr3_aa: CASSPLIERTQHF
cdr3_nt: TGTGCCAGTAGTCCGTTGATTGAGAGGACCCAGCATTTT

j_call: TRBJ1-1
v_call: TRBV12-3/TRBV12-4
d_call: .
clone_size: .
cdr3_aa: CASSLGGPEAFF
cdr3_nt: TGTGCCAGCAGTTTAGGGGGGCCTGAAGCTTTCTTT

j_call: TRBJ2-7
v_call: TRBV5-1
d_call: .
clone_size: .
cdr3_aa: CASTPGGGLLSYEQYF
cdr3_nt: TGCGCCAGCACACCCGGGGGCGGGCTATTGTCCTACGAGCAGTACTTC

j_call: TRBJ1-6
v_call: TRBV6-6
d_call: .
clone_size: .
cdr3_aa: CASTPRQGSAPLHF
cdr3_nt: TGTGCCAGCACCCCGCGGCAGGGGAGCGCACCCCTCCACTTT

j_call: TRBJ1-1
v_call: TRBV12-3/TRBV12-4
d_call: .
clone_size: .
cdr3_aa: CASSLALPSAFF
cdr3_nt: TGTGCCAGCAGTTTAGCCCTCCCGTCGGCTTTCTTT

j_call: TRBJ1-1
v_call: TRBV7-2
d_call: TRBD1
clone_size: few
cdr3_aa: CASSLPTGGAEAFF
cdr3_nt: TGTGCCAGCAGCTTACCTACAGGGGGCGCTGAAGCTTTCTTT

j_call: TRBJ1-2
v_call: TRBV5-1
d_call: .
clone_size: once
cdr3_aa: CASSFGSYYGYTF
cdr3_nt: TGCGCCAGCAGCTTCGGGAGCTACTATGGCTACACCTTC

j_call: TRBJ2-2
v_call: TRBV6-5
d_call: .
clone_size: .
cdr3_aa: CASRTPGLHTGELFF
cdr3_nt: TGTGCCAGCAGGACGCCGGGACTCCACACCGGGGAGCTGTTTTTT

j_call: TRBJ1-5
v_call: TRBV19
d_call: .
clone_size: once
cdr3_aa: CATKEGLISNQPQHF
cdr3_nt: TGTGCCACCAAGGAGGGGCTCATTAGCAATCAGCCCCAGCATTTT

j_call: TRBJ2-7
v_call: TRBV5-4
d_call: TRBD2
clone_size: .
cdr3_aa: CASSSAGGAYEQYF
cdr3_nt: TGTGCCAGCAGCTCGGCGGGGGGTGCCTACGAGCAGTACTTC

j_call: TRBJ1-2
v_call: TRBV5-4
d_call: TRBD1
clone_size: .
cdr3_aa: CASSSTGANLYGYTF
cdr3_nt: TGTGCCAGCAGCTCCACAGGGGCGAACCTCTATGGCTACACCTTC

j_call: TRBJ2-7
v_call: TRBV7-9
d_call: .
clone_size: .
cdr3_aa: CASSSPYLAYEQYF
cdr3_nt: TGTGCCAGCAGCTCCCCTTACTTAGCATACGAGCAGTACTTC

j_call: TRBJ2-7
v_call: TRBV5-1
d_call: TRBD2
clone_size: once
cdr3_aa: CASRGRGRDRNEQYF
cdr3_nt: TGCGCCAGCAGGGGGAGGGGTAGGGATCGGAACGAGCAGTACTTC

j_call: TRBJ1-5
v_call: TRBV7-7
d_call: .
clone_size: .
cdr3_aa: CASSLAQPQHF
cdr3_nt: TGTGCTAGCAGCTTAGCTCAGCCCCAGCATTTT

j_call: TRBJ2-7
v_call: TRBV2
d_call: TRBD2
clone_size: .
cdr3_aa: CASNVLAVDEQYF
cdr3_nt: TGTGCCAGCAACGTTCTAGCGGTGGACGAGCAGTACTTC

j_call: TRBJ1-1
v_call: TRBV7-9
d_call: .
clone_size: once
cdr3_aa: CASSLSGGVTEAFF
cdr3_nt: TGTGCCAGCAGTCTCTCCGGGGGGGTTACTGAAGCTTTCTTT

j_call: TRBJ1-4
v_call: TRBV29-1
d_call: .
clone_size: few
cdr3_aa: CSVLQGHRTEKLFF
cdr3_nt: TGCAGCGTCCTCCAAGGGCACCGAACCGAAAAACTGTTTTTT

j_call: TRBJ2-2
v_call: TRBV7-6
d_call: .
clone_size: .
cdr3_aa: CASSLPRDTYTGELFF
cdr3_nt: TGTGCCAGCAGCCTACCGCGGGACACATACACCGGGGAGCTGTTTTTT

j_call: TRBJ2-1
v_call: TRBV28
d_call: .
clone_size: .
cdr3_aa: CASSFHRGASSYNEQFF
cdr3_nt: TGTGCCAGCAGTTTCCACCGGGGCGCAAGCTCCTACAATGAGCAGTTCTTC

j_call: TRBJ1-1
v_call: TRBV6-5
d_call: TRBD1
clone_size: .
cdr3_aa: CASSKQGGNTEAFF
cdr3_nt: TGTGCCAGCAGTAAACAGGGGGGGAACACTGAAGCTTTCTTT

j_call: TRBJ1-1
v_call: TRBV28
d_call: .
clone_size: .
cdr3_aa: CASRYSAGQNTEAFF
cdr3_nt: TGTGCCAGCAGGTACTCAGCGGGGCAGAACACTGAAGCTTTCTTT

j_call: TRBJ1-5
v_call: TRBV27
d_call: .
clone_size: .
cdr3_aa: CASGGGGHNQPQHF
cdr3_nt: TGTGCCAGCGGAGGGGGAGGACATAATCAGCCCCAGCATTTT

j_call: TRBJ2-7
v_call: TRBV7-2
d_call: .
clone_size: .
cdr3_aa: CASSLNAFSGSYEQYF
cdr3_nt: TGTGCCAGCAGCTTAAACGCCTTTAGCGGCTCCTACGAGCAGTACTTC

j_call: TRBJ2-1
v_call: TRBV18
d_call: TRBD2
clone_size: .
cdr3_aa: CASSPREGHNEQFF
cdr3_nt: TGTGCCAGCTCACCTCGGGAGGGCCATAATGAGCAGTTCTTC